This T cell receptor beta chain was sequenced for a study of response to subunit inactivated influenza vaccine. Study results and caveats: The authors proposed limited new T cell recruitment per seasonal influenza vaccination.

Trimming pared 0 bases from V and 5 bases from J, leaving 9 bases between. There are 14 residues in the CDR3. The germline V gene encodes CDR1 SGHRS and CDR2 YFSETQ. One entry per CDR3 protein, called by TCRdb with MiXCR from the RT-PCR reads. The sample holds just under 550,000 distinct CDR3 sequences; roughly a quarter are singletons and the top ten take approximately 3%. A note on this clonotype: Its specificity is unknown.

These records were also assigned to another study, of T cells expressing NK-cell markers. That investigation notes: Template switching by 5'RACE with UMIs generated the TCR beta cDNA. These same clonotypes (in several donors) also led the CD3+CD56-NKG2C+ fraction.

This chain joins TRBV5-1 and TRBJ1-5; possible D gene TRBD1, 6 bases. The source is a man aged 45 to 65 who received an inactivated influenza vaccine. This specimen was CD4+ T cells sorted from PBMCs, taken approximately 13 days after vaccination. DNA of the CDR3: TGCGCCAGCAGCTTGGTTCCAGGGGATCAGCCCCAGCATTTT. Protein: CASSLVPGDQPQHF.